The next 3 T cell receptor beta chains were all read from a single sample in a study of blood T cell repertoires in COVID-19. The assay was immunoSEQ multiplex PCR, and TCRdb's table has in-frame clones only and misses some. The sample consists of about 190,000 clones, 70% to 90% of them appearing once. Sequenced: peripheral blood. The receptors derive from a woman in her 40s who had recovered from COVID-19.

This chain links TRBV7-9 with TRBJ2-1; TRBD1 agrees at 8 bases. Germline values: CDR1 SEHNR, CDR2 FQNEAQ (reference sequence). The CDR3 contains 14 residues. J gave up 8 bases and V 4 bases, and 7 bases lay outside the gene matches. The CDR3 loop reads CASSSPDRVYEQFF. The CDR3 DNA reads TGTGCCAGCAGCTCCCCGGACAGGGTCTATGAGCAGTTCTTC. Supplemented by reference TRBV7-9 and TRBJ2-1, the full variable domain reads DTGVSQNPRHKITKRGQNVTFRCDPISEHNRLYWYRQTLGQGPEFLTYFQNEAQLEKSRLLSDRFSAERPKGSFSTLEIQRTEQGDSAMYLCASSSPDRVYEQFFGPGTRLTVL.

The DNA for the CDR3 is TGTGCCAGCAGTGAAAGCTGGACTGTAGACAGGGACGGCTACACCTTC. Its translation: CASSESWTVDRDGYTF. The V and J genes are TRBV6-1 and TRBJ1-2, with TRBD1 matching 7 bases. The CDR3 has 16 amino acids. Germline assignment: CDR1 MNHNS and CDR2 SASEGT. The ends lost 2 bases at V and 8 bases at J; junction bases unmatched: 14.

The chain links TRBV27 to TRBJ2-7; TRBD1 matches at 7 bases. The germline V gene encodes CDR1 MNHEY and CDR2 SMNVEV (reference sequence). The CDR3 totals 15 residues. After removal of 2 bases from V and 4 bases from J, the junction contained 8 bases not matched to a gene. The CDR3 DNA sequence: TGTGCCAGCAGTTTAGAGGGGGCATTGGGATACGAGCAGTACTTC. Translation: CASSLEGALGYEQYF.